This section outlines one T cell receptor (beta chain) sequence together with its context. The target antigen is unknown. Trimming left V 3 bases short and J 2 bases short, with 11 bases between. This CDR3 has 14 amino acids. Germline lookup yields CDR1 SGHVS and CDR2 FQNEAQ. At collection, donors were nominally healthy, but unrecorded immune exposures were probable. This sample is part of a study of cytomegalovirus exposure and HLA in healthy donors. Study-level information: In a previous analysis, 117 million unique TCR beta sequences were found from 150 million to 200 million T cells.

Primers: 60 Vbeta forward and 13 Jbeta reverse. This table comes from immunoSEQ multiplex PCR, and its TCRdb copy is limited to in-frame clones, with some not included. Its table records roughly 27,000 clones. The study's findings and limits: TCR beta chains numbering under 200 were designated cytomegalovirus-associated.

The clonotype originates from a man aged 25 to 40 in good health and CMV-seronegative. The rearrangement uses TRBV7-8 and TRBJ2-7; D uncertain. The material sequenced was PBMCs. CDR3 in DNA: TGTGCCAGCAGCTTTACCAGCGATCCCTACGAGCAGTACTTC. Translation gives CASSFTSDPYEQYF.